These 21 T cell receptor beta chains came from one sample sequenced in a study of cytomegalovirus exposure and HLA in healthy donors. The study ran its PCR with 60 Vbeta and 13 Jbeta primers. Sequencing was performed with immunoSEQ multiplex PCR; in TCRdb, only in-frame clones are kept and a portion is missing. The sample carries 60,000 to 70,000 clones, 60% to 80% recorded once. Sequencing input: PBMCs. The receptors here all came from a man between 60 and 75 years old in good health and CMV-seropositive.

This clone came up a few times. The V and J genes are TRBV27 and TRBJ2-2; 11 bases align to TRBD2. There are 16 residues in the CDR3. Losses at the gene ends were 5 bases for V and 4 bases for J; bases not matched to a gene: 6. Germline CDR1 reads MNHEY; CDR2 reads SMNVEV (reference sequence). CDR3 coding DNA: TGTGCCAGCAGTCTAAAACTAGCGGGAGCCACCGGGGAGCTGTTTTTT. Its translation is CASSLKLAGATGELFF.

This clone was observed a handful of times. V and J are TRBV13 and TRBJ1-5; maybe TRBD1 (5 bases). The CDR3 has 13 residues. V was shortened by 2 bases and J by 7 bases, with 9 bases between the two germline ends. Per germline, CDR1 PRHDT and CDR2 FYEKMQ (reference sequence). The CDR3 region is CASSLRKGQPQHF. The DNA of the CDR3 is TGTGCCAGCAGCTTACGTAAGGGGCAGCCCCAGCATTTT.

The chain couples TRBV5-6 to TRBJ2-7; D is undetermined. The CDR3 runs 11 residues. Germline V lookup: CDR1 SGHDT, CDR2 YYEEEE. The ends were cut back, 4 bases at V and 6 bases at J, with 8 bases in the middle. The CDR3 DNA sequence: TGTGCCAGCAGCGCGTCGGGCGAGCAGTACTTC. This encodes CASSASGEQYF. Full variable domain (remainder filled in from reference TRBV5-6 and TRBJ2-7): DAGVTQSPTHLIKTRGQQVTLRCSPKSGHDTVSWYQQALGQGPQFIFQYYEEEERQRGNFPDRFSGHQFPNYSSELNVNALLLGDSALYLCASSASGEQYFGPGTRLTVT.

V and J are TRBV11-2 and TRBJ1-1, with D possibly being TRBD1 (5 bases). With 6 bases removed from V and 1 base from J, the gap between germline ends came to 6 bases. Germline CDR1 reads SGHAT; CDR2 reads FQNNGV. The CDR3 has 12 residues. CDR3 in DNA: TGTGCCAGCAGAGACAGGAACACTGAAGCTTTCTTT. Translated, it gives CASRDRNTEAFF. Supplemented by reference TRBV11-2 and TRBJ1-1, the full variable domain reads EAGVAQSPRYKIIEKRQSVAFWCNPISGHATLYWYQQILGQGPKLLIQFQNNGVVDDSQLPKDRFSAERLKGVDSTLKIQPAKLEDSAVYLCASRDRNTEAFFGQGTRLTVV.

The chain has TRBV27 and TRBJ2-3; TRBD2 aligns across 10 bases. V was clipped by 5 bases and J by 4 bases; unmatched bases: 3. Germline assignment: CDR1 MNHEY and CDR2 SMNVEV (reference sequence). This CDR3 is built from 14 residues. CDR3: CASSSGGAPDTQYF. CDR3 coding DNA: TGTGCCAGCAGTAGCGGGGGGGCCCCAGATACGCAGTATTTT.

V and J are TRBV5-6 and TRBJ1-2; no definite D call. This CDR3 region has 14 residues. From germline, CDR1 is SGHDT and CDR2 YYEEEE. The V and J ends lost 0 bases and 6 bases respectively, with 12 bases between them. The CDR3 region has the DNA TGTGCCAGCAGCTTGGGGGAGGGCGCTAATGGCTACACCTTC. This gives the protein CASSLGEGANGYTF. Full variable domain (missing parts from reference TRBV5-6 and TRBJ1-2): DAGVTQSPTHLIKTRGQQVTLRCSPKSGHDTVSWYQQALGQGPQFIFQYYEEEERQRGNFPDRFSGHQFPNYSSELNVNALLLGDSALYLCASSLGEGANGYTFGSGTRLTVV.

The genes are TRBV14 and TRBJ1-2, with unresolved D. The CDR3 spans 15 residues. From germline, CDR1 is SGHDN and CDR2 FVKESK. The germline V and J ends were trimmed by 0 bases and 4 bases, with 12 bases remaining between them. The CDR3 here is CASSQDRYRGYGYTF. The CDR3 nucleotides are TGTGCCAGCAGCCAAGATAGGTACCGGGGCTATGGCTACACCTTC.

The CDR3 here is CASSLVGAQGGYTF. DNA of the CDR3: TGTGCCAGCAGCTTGGTTGGGGCGCAAGGTGGCTACACCTTC. The rearrangement joins TRBV5-6 to TRBJ1-2; D perhaps matches TRBD1 (5 bases). The CDR3 extends over 14 amino acids. The V and J ends lost 0 bases and 7 bases respectively, with 13 bases between them. Per the germline V gene, CDR1 is SGHDT and CDR2 is YYEEEE. Looking up the rest from reference TRBV5-6 and TRBJ1-2 gives the full variable domain: DAGVTQSPTHLIKTRGQQVTLRCSPKSGHDTVSWYQQALGQGPQFIFQYYEEEERQRGNFPDRFSGHQFPNYSSELNVNALLLGDSALYLCASSLVGAQGGYTFGSGTRLTVV.

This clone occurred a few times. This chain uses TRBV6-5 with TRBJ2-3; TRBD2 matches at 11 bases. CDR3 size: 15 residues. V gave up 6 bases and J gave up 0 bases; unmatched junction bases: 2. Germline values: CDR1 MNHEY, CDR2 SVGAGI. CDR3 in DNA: TGTGCCAGCAGCAGACTAGCGGGGAGCACAGATACGCAGTATTTT. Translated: CASSRLAGSTDTQYF.

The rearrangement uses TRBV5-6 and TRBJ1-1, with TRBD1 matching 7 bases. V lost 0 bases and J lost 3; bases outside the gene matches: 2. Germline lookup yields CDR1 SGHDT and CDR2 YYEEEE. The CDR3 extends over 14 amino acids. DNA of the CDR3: TGTGCCAGCAGCTTGGGACAGGGCTACACTGAAGCTTTCTTT. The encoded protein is CASSLGQGYTEAFF.

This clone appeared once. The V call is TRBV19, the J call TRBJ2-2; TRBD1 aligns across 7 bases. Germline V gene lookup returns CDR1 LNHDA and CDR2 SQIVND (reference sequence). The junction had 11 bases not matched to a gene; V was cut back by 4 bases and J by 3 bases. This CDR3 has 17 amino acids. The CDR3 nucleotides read TGTGCCAGTAGTAGCCCTGGACAGGCCGCTTACACCGGGGAGCTGTTTTTT. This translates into CASSSPGQAAYTGELFF. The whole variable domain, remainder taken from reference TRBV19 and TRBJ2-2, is DGGITQSPKYLFRKEGQNVTLSCEQNLNHDAMYWYRQDPGQGLRLIYYSQIVNDFQKGDIAEGYSVSREKKESFPLTVTSAQKNPTAFYLCASSSPGQAAYTGELFFGEGSRLTVL.

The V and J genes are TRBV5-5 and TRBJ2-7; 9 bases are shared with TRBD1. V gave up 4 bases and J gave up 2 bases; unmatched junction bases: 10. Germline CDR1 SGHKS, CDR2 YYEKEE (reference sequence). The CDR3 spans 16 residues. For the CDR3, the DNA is TGTGCCAGCAGCACCACCTCGACAGGGGGGGCCTACGAGCAGTACTTC. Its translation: CASSTTSTGGAYEQYF.

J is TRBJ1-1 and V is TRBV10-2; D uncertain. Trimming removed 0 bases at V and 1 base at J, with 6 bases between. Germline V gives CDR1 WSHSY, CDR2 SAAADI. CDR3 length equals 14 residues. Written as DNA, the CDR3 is TGCGCCAGCAGTGAGTCGACTGGGAACACTGAAGCTTTCTTT. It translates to CASSESTGNTEAFF.

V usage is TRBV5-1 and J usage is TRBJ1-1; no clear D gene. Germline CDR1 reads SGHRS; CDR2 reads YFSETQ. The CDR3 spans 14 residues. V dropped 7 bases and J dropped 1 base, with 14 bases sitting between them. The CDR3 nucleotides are TGCGCCAGCCACATCGGGGTAGAGAACACTGAAGCTTTCTTT. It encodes CASHIGVENTEAFF.

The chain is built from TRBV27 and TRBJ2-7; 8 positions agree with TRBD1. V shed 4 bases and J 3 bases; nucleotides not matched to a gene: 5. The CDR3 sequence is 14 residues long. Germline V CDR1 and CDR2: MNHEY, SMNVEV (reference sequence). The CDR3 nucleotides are TGTGCCAGCAGTTACCAGGGGGCGTACTACGAGCAGTACTTC. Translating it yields CASSYQGAYYEQYF.

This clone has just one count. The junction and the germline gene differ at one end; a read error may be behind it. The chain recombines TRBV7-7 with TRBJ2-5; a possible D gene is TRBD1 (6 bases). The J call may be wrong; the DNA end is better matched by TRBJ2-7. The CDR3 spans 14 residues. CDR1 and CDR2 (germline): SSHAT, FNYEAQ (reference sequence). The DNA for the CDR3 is TGTGCTAGCAGCCAGGGGACCGGATCCTACGAGCAGTACTTC. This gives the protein CASSQGTGSYEQYF.

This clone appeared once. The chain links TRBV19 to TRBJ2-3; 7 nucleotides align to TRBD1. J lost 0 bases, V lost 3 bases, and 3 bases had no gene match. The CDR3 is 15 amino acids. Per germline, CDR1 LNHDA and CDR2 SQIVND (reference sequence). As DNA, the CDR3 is TGTGCCAGTAGTATGGGGACAGAGAGCACAGATACGCAGTATTTT. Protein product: CASSMGTESTDTQYF.

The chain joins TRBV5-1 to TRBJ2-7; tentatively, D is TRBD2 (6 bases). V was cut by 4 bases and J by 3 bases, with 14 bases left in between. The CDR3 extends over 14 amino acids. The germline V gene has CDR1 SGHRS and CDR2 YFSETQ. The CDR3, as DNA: TGCGCCAGCAGCCCCCGGGAGAACAACTACGAGCAGTACTTC. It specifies CASSPRENNYEQYF.

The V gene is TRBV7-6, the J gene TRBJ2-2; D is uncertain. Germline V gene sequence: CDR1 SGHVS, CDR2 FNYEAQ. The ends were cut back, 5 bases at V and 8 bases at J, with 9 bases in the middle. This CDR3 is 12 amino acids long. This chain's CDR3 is CASSPTRGELFF. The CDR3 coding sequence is TGTGCCAGCAGCCCGACCAGGGGGGAGCTGTTTTTT. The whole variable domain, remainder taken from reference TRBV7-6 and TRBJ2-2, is GAGVSQSPRYKVTKRGQDVALRCDPISGHVSLYWYRQALGQGPEFLTYFNYEAQQDKSGLPNDRFSAERPEGSISTLTIQRTEQRDSAMYRCASSPTRGELFFGEGSRLTVL.

Written as DNA, the CDR3 is TGTGCCAGCAGCTACTACAGGGGTACCTACGAGCAGTACTTC. Translated: CASSYYRGTYEQYF. The chain joins TRBV4-2 to TRBJ2-7; TRBD1 aligns across 7 bases. Germline values: CDR1 LGHNA, CDR2 YNFKEQ. V shed 5 bases and J 2 bases; nucleotides not matched to a gene: 6. This CDR3 contains 14 residues.

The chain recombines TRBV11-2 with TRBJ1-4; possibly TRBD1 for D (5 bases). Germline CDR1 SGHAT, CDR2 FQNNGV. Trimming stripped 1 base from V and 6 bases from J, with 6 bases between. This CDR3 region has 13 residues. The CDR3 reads CASSLARDEKLFF. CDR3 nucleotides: TGTGCCAGCAGCTTAGCCAGGGATGAAAAACTGTTTTTT.